This T cell receptor (beta chain) was documented in a study of Graves' ophthalmopathy and Graves' hyperthyroidism. This CDR3 region has 15 residues. V lost 0 bases and J 4 bases, leaving 13 bases between the germline ends. Germline V gene data show CDR1 as SGDLS and CDR2 as YYNGEE. This clonotype has a count of ten or more. TCR beta CDR3 amplification used RNA transcripts. HTBI primers were used in a first-round RT-PCR, which preceded a second-round multiplex PCR. Using its own MiXCR run on the multiplex PCR reads, TCRdb lists one record per CDR3 protein. Of approximately 160,000 distinct CDR3 sequences listed, about 40% are singletons.

This chain connects TRBV9 to TRBJ1-2; a possible D gene is TRBD1 (5 bases). The sequence was collected from a middle-aged woman with Graves' ophthalmopathy. The sequenced material came from peripheral blood. The CDR3 DNA is TGTGCCAGCAGCGTAGTAACCGCAGGGTCCTATGGCTACACCTTC. It yields the protein CASSVVTAGSYGYTF. Filled out from reference TRBV9 and TRBJ1-2, the complete variable domain reads DSGVTQTPKHLITATGQRVTLRCSPRSGDLSVYWYQQSLDQGLQFLIQYYNGEERAKGNILERFSAQQFPDLHSELNLSSLELGDSALYFCASSVVTAGSYGYTFGSGTRLTVV.